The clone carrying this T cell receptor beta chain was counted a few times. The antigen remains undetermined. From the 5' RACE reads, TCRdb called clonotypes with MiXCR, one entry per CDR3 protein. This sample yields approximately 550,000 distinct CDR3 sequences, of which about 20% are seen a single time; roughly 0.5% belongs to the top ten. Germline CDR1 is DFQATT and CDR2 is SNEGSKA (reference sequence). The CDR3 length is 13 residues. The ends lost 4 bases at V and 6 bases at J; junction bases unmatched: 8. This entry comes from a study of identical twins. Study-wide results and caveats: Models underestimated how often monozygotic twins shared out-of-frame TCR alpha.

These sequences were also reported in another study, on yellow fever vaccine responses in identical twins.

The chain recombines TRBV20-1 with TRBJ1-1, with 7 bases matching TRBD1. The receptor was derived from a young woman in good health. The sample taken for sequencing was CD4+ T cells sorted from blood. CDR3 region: CSATYRGGSEAFF. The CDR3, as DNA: TGCAGTGCTACCTACAGGGGCGGCTCTGAAGCTTTCTTT.